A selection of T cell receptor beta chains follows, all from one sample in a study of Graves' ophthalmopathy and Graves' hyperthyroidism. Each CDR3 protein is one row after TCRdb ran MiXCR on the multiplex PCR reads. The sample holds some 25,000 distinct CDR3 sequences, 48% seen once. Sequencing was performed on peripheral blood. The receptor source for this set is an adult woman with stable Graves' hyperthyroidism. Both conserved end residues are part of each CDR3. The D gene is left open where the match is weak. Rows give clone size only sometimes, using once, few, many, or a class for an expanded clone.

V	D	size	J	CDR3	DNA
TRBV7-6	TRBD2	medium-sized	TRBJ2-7	CASSPGLAGVIEQYF	TGTGCCAGCAGCCCGGGACTAGCGGGAGTAATCGAGCAGTACTTC
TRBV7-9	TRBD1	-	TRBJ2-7	CASSPLGQGDEQYF	TGTGCCAGCAGCCCATTGGGACAGGGTGACGAGCAGTACTTC
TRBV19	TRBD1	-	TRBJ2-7	CASSIGQGYEQYF	TGTGCCAGTAGTATTGGACAGGGCTACGAGCAGTACTTC
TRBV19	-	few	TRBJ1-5	CASSMGPSNQPQHF	TGTGCCAGTAGTATGGGGCCGAGCAATCAGCCCCAGCATTTT
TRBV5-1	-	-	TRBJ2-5	CASSLGSETQYF	TGCGCCAGCAGCTTGGGGAGTGAGACCCAGTACTTC
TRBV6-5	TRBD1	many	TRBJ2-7	CASSRQGWEQYF	TGTGCCAGCAGCCGACAGGGTTGGGAGCAGTACTTC
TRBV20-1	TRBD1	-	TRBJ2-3	CSARDRQGNGDTQYF	TGCAGTGCTAGAGACCGACAGGGGAATGGAGATACGCAGTATTTT
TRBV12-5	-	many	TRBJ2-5	CASAPGPQETQYF	TGTGCTAGTGCTCCGGGGCCCCAAGAGACCCAGTACTTC
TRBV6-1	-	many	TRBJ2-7	CASRATQSASYEQYF	TGTGCCAGCAGAGCTACTCAATCCGCCTCCTACGAGCAGTACTTC
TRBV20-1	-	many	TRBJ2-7	CSAAGAGAYEQYF	TGCAGTGCCGCCGGGGCCGGGGCTTACGAGCAGTACTTC
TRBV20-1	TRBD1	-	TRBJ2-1	CSGRGGQTGEQFF	TGCAGTGGACGAGGGGGACAGACCGGGGAGCAGTTCTTC
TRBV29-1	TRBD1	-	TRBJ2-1	CSGARDSDNEQFF	TGCAGCGGTGCAAGGGACAGCGACAATGAGCAGTTCTTC
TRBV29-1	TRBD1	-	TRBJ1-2	CSVERTGLGYTF	TGCAGCGTTGAACGGACAGGGCTTGGCTACACCTTC
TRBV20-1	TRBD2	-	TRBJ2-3	CSASKASGSTDTQYF	TGCAGTGCTAGTAAGGCTAGCGGGAGCACAGATACGCAGTATTTT
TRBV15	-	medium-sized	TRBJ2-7	CATSRDGSATYEQYF	TGTGCCACCAGCAGAGATGGGTCAGCCACCTACGAGCAGTACTTC
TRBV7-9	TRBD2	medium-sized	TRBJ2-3	CASSGVGSGALTSTDTQYF	TGTGCCAGCAGCGGGGTGGGTAGCGGGGCACTTACTAGCACAGATACGCAGTATTTT
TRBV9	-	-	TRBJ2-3	CASSVGESTDTQYF	TGTGCCAGCAGCGTAGGAGAAAGCACAGATACGCAGTATTTT
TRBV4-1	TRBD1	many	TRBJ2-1	CASSQDAGQGAFSSYNEQFF	TGCGCCAGCAGCCAAGATGCGGGACAGGGGGCTTTTAGCTCCTACAATGAGCAGTTCTTC
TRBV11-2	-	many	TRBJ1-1	CASSLDPRAEAFF	TGTGCCAGCAGCTTAGATCCCCGGGCCGAAGCTTTCTTT
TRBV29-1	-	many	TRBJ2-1	CSVEEASLGGQTRGQFF	TGCAGCGTTGAAGAAGCATCCCTCGGGGGCCAAACACGCGGGCAGTTCTTC
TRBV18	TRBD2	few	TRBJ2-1	CASSLLAEPYNEQFF	TGTGCCAGCTCACTTCTAGCGGAACCCTACAATGAGCAGTTCTTC
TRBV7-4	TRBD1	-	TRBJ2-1	CASSLEGDRGNEQFF	TGTGCCAGCAGCTTAGAAGGGGACAGGGGCAATGAGCAGTTCTTC
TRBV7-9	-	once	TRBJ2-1	CASSPDPWRYDEQFF	TGTGCCAGCAGCCCCGACCCCTGGAGGTACGATGAGCAGTTCTTC
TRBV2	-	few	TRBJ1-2	CASRPTGTPYGYTF	TGTGCCAGCAGACCCACCGGGACACCATATGGCTACACCTTC
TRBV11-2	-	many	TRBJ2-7	CASSQELSSSYEQYF	TGTGCCAGCAGCCAGGAACTATCCAGCTCCTACGAGCAGTACTTC
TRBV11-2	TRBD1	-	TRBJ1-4	CASSLDTTGGASEKLFF	TGTGCCAGCAGCTTAGATACGACAGGGGGCGCATCTGAAAAACTGTTTTTT
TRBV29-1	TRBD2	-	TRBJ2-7	CSVRLAGGYEQYF	TGCAGCGTCAGACTAGCGGGAGGTTACGAGCAGTACTTC
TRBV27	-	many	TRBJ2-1	CASSFGGEQFF	TGTGCCAGCAGTTTTGGAGGTGAGCAGTTCTTC
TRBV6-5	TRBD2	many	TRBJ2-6	CASSVSGRAPGANVLTF	TGTGCCAGCAGTGTCAGCGGGAGGGCCCCTGGGGCCAACGTCCTGACTTTC
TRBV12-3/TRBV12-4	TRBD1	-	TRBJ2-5	CASSLSGQGISQPQYF	TGTGCCAGCAGTTTATCGGGACAGGGAATAAGCCAGCCCCAGTACTTC
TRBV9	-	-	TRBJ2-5	CASSPSSANEELFCGSGTQYF	TGTGCCAGCAGCCCCTCTTCAGCTAATGAAGAACTGTTTTGTGGCAGTGGAACCCAGTACTTC
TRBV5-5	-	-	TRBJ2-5	CASSCWGQETQYF	TGTGCCAGCAGCTGTTGGGGACAAGAGACCCAGTACTTC
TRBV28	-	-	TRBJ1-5	CASGHRLGPRGAGNQPQHF	TGTGCCAGCGGTCATAGGTTGGGGCCTAGGGGGGCGGGCAATCAGCCCCAGCATTTT
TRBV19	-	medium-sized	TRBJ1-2	CASSIGMRGYTF	TGTGCCAGTAGTATCGGGATGAGGGGCTACACCTTC
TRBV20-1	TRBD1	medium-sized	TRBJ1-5	CSAYDRGHSNQPQHF	TGCAGTGCTTATGACAGGGGACATAGCAATCAGCCCCAGCATTTT
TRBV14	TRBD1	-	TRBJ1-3	CASSHDRGPGNTIYF	TGTGCCAGCAGCCATGACAGGGGGCCTGGAAACACCATATATTTT
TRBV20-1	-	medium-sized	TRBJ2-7	CSANQGGVDEQYF	TGCAGTGCCAATCAAGGGGGAGTCGACGAGCAGTACTTC
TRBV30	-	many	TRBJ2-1	CAWSVSDNEQFF	TGTGCCTGGAGTGTATCAGACAATGAGCAGTTCTTC
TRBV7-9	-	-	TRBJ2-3	CASSLGSDINTQYF	TGTGCCAGCAGCTTGGGTTCCGACATAAATACGCAGTATTTT
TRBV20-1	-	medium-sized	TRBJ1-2	CSARDSDKGYGYTF	TGCAGTGCTAGAGATTCGGACAAGGGCTATGGCTACACCTTC
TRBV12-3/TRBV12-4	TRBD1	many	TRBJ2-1	CASSRDRAFHEQFF	TGTGCCAGCAGTCGGGACAGGGCTTTCCATGAGCAGTTCTTC
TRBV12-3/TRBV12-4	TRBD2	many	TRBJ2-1	CASSSTSGRDNEQFF	TGTGCCAGCAGCTCGACTAGCGGGAGGGACAATGAGCAGTTCTTC
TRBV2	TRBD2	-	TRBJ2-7	CARGLAGTKFSYEQYF	TGTGCCAGGGGACTAGCGGGAACAAAGTTTTCCTACGAGCAGTACTTC
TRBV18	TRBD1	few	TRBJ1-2	CASSDATGGINYGYTF	TGTGCCAGCTCAGATGCGACAGGGGGCATTAATTATGGCTACACCTTC
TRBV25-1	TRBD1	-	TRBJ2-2	CASSADRVSGELFF	TGTGCCAGCAGTGCGGACAGGGTGTCCGGGGAGCTGTTTTTT
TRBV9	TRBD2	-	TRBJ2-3	CASSVSSGESDTQYF	TGTGCCAGCAGCGTGTCTAGCGGGGAATCAGATACGCAGTATTTT
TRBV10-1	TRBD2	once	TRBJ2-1	CASSDGTSGRGYEQFF	TGCGCCAGCAGTGATGGGACTAGCGGGAGAGGCTATGAGCAGTTCTTC
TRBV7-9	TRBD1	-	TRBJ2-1	CASSKTGGEQFF	TGTGCCAGCAGTAAAACAGGGGGTGAGCAGTTCTTC
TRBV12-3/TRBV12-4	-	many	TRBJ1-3	CASSLAVHYSGTGNTIYF	TGTGCCAGCAGTTTAGCGGTTCATTACAGTGGTACTGGAAACACCATATATTTT